This T cell receptor beta chain was retrieved from a study of siplizumab effects on memory and regulatory T cells. Study-level findings and limits: Proliferating Tregs taken from siplizumab cultures were not shown to have a confirmed suppressive function. It seemed that naive T cells were more diverse than memory cells and were major contributors to the alloresponse. Alloreactive sequences traceable to unstimulated CD4+ memory cells were significantly reduced by siplizumab.

The data were produced by immunoSEQ multiplex PCR, yet TCRdb's version contains in-frame clones alone and is incomplete. The sample has 80,000 to 130,000 clones; 90% to 95% are singletons. The CDR3 has 16 amino acids. V lost 5 bases and J lost 4; bases outside the gene matches: 9. The germline CDR1 and CDR2 sequences are MDHEN and SYDVKM. About this clone itself: The antigen remains undetermined.

Input material: Tregs sorted from blood. The chain employs TRBV28 and TRBJ2-1, with 9 positions matching TRBD1. This TCR was sampled from a human donor in good health. The CDR3 bases are TGTGCCAGCAGTGTCTTGGGACAGGGTCTATACAATGAGCAGTTCTTC. Translation gives CASSVLGQGLYNEQFF.